A selection of T cell receptor beta chains follows, all from one sample in a study of cytomegalovirus exposure and HLA in healthy donors. Method: immunoSEQ multiplex PCR; TCRdb's copy keeps in-frame clones and lacks some. The table shows approximately 150,000 clones, with 55% to 70% occurring only once. Input material: PBMCs. These receptors were collected from a woman in her thirties or forties in good health and CMV-seropositive. Each CDR3 is given with its conserved first and last residue. A D gene is named only where the DNA matches it firmly. A row's size may be missing; if present it is once, few, many or a size class.

v_gene	len	d_gene	abundance	j_gene	CDR3nt	CDR3aa
TRBV7-2	16	.	.	TRBJ1-3	TGTGCCAGCAGCTACCAGGGAATTGCGGCGGGAAACACCATATATTTT	CASSYQGIAAGNTIYF
TRBV11-2	15	TRBD2	.	TRBJ2-5	TGTGCCAGCAGCTTAGGACTAGCGGGAGCGGAGACCCAGTACTTC	CASSLGLAGAETQYF
TRBV27	13	.	.	TRBJ1-1	TGTGCCAGCAGGCCCCGGAGGAACACTGAAGCTTTCTTT	CASRPRRNTEAFF
TRBV4-3	13	.	.	TRBJ2-7	TGCGCCAGCAGCCAAGTAGGAGGATACGAGCAGTACTTC	CASSQVGGYEQYF
TRBV2	15	TRBD1	.	TRBJ1-4	TGTGCCAGCAGTGACAGGGGGATAACTAATGAAAAACTGTTTTTT	CASSDRGITNEKLFF
TRBV7-9	12	.	few	TRBJ1-1	TGTGCCAGCAGCTTAGCTACAGGGACAGCTTTCTTT	CASSLATGTAFF
TRBV4-3	16	.	.	TRBJ1-1	TGCGCCAGCAGCCAAGATAAACCCCACTTTAACACTGAAGCTTTCTTT	CASSQDKPHFNTEAFF
TRBV19	14	.	.	TRBJ1-2	TGTGCCAGTAGTATTTATGACAGCACATATGGCTACACCTTC	CASSIYDSTYGYTF
TRBV10-3	15	TRBD1	few	TRBJ1-1	TGTGCCATCAGCCTACAGGGGATCGGGAACACTGAAGCTTTCTTT	CAISLQGIGNTEAFF
TRBV7-6	17	TRBD2	.	TRBJ2-5	TGTGCCAGCAGCTTAGCGCGGGGCGGGAGGGACCAAGAGACCCAGTACTTC	CASSLARGGRDQETQYF
TRBV5-6	15	TRBD1	few	TRBJ2-1	TGTGCCAGCAGCTTGCAAGGGACAGGGGTGGGTGAGCAGTTCTTC	CASSLQGTGVGEQFF
TRBV28	15	TRBD2	few	TRBJ2-5	TGTGCCAGCAACCTAATAGCGGGACCTCAAGAGACCCAGTACTTC	CASNLIAGPQETQYF
TRBV4-3	14	.	.	TRBJ1-5	TGCGCCAGCAGCCAAGATAGTGGCAATCAGCCCCAGCATTTT	CASSQDSGNQPQHF
TRBV25-1	14	.	.	TRBJ1-5	TGTGCCAGCAGTGGGGCAGGGCCCCATCAGCCCCAGCATTTT	CASSGAGPHQPQHF
TRBV7-2	14	.	.	TRBJ2-1	TGTGCCAGCAGCTTAGGAGTCGCTTTTCGGGAGCAGTTCTTC	CASSLGVAFREQFF
TRBV5-6	13	.	.	TRBJ2-7	TGTGCCAGCAGCTTGTACGAGGGCTACGAGCAGTACTTC	CASSLYEGYEQYF
TRBV6-6	13	TRBD2	.	TRBJ2-1	TGTGCCATCCATAGCGGGAGTTCCCATGAGCAGTTCTTC	CAIHSGSSHEQFF
TRBV5-1	12	.	.	TRBJ1-2	TGCGCCAGCAGCCTGGAATCAGGGGGCTACACCTTC	CASSLESGGYTF
TRBV9	14	.	few	TRBJ2-3	TGTGCCAGCAGCCCTGGAAGCGGCACAGATACGCAGTATTTT	CASSPGSGTDTQYF
TRBV5-6	12	.	few	TRBJ1-1	TGTGCCAGCAGCTTTGCGGACACTGAAGCTTTCTTT	CASSFADTEAFF
TRBV7-8	15	TRBD2	.	TRBJ2-7	TGTGCCAGCAGCTTAACTAGCGAGAGTATTTACGAGCAGTACTTC	CASSLTSESIYEQYF
TRBV6-1	12	.	.	TRBJ1-2	TGTGCCAGCAGTGTACTGACTAGGGACTACACCTTC	CASSVLTRDYTF
TRBV6-5	14	TRBD1	.	TRBJ2-7	TGTGCCAGCAGTTACTCACAGGGGGCAGGCGAGCAGTACTTC	CASSYSQGAGEQYF
TRBV7-9	14	.	.	TRBJ2-7	TGTGCCAGCAGCTCACAACGGAGCTCCTACGAGCAGTACTTC	CASSSQRSSYEQYF
TRBV28	16	TRBD2	.	TRBJ2-3	TGTGCCAGCGGGATAATAGCGGGAGGAGGCGGGGATACGCAGTATTTT	CASGIIAGGGGDTQYF
TRBV5-1	14	.	few	TRBJ2-7	TGCGCCAGCAGCTTAAGGGGCCTTAGCTACGAGCAGTACTTC	CASSLRGLSYEQYF
TRBV25-1	12	.	few	TRBJ2-7	TGTGCCAGCAGTCTCCTGGGGAGGGAGCAGTACTTC	CASSLLGREQYF
TRBV4-3	15	.	few	TRBJ1-4	TGCGCCAGCAGCCGCGAGAGGGCAACTAATGAAAAACTGTTTTTT	CASSRERATNEKLFF
TRBV11-2	15	.	.	TRBJ2-5	TGTGCCAGCAGCTTTGGCGGGGGCCCACAAGAGACCCAGTACTTC	CASSFGGGPQETQYF
TRBV7-3	12	.	.	TRBJ2-2	TGTGCCAGCAGTTCTAGTTCCGGGGAGCTGTTTTTT	CASSSSSGELFF
TRBV9	15	.	.	TRBJ2-6	TGTGCCAGCAGCGTACAGGGTTCTGGGGCCAACGTCCTGACTTTC	CASSVQGSGANVLTF
TRBV28	14	TRBD1	.	TRBJ2-5	TGTGCCAGCAGTCCCGACAGGGGTAGGGAGACCCAGTACTTC	CASSPDRGRETQYF
TRBV7-9	16	.	once	TRBJ2-4	TGTGCCAGCAGCTTAGAACAGACGCTAGCCAAAAACATTCAGTACTTC	CASSLEQTLAKNIQYF
TRBV2	14	TRBD1	.	TRBJ1-6	TGTGCCAGCAGTACCATGGACAGGGCCGGACCCCTCCACTTT	CASSTMDRAGPLHF
TRBV6-1	15	.	.	TRBJ2-3	TGTGCCAGCACCCCAAACAGTAAAAGCACAGATACGCAGTATTTT	CASTPNSKSTDTQYF
TRBV6-5	15	TRBD1	.	TRBJ1-1	TGTGCCAGCAGGTCAGGGGGCACCATGAACACTGAAGCTTTCTTT	CASRSGGTMNTEAFF
TRBV7-2	17	.	few	TRBJ2-5	TGTGCCAGCAGCTTAGCAGGGGCAGGGGCGTACCAAGAGACCCAGTACTTC	CASSLAGAGAYQETQYF
TRBV7-3	14	TRBD2	.	TRBJ2-1	TGTGCCAGCAGCTTAAGCGGGGGAAGCAATGAGCAGTTCTTC	CASSLSGGSNEQFF
TRBV27	11	.	.	TRBJ2-7	TGTGCCAGCAGTTTAACCTACGAGCAGTACTTC	CASSLTYEQYF
TRBV5-1	14	TRBD2	.	TRBJ2-5	TGCGCCAGCAGTCGACGGGGGGGCACAGAGACCCAGTACTTC	CASSRRGGTETQYF
TRBV6-5	11	.	.	TRBJ2-7	TGTGCCAGCAGCCCCGCCTACGAGCAGTACTTC	CASSPAYEQYF
TRBV2	15	TRBD2	.	TRBJ2-7	TGTGCCAGCAGTGAAGGACTAGCGGGAGTGGCCGAGCAGTACTTC	CASSEGLAGVAEQYF
TRBV19	17	TRBD1	.	TRBJ1-5	TGTGCCAGTACCTTCGGACCCGGGACAGGAGAAAATCAGCCCCAGCATTTT	CASTFGPGTGENQPQHF
TRBV7-2	11	.	few	TRBJ2-7	TGTGCCAGCAGCTCAACCTACGAGCAGTACTTC	CASSSTYEQYF
TRBV7-9	15	TRBD2	.	TRBJ2-3	TGTGCCAGCAGCGAAGCGGGGGGAAGCACAGATACGCAGTATTTT	CASSEAGGSTDTQYF
TRBV4-3	16	.	.	TRBJ1-1	TGCGCCAGCAGCCAAGATCTTTCTCGCGGGAACACTGAAGCTTTCTTT	CASSQDLSRGNTEAFF